The present T cell receptor beta chain was sequenced within a study of T cell responses to AZD1222 COVID-19 vaccine. The study's findings and limits: Repertoire samples came only from after the peak T cell response.

The protocol was immunoSEQ multiplex PCR, while the TCRdb copy is restricted to in-frame clones and leaves out a portion. The table records around 99,000 clones, roughly 90% of them present only once. CDR3 size: 15 residues. Germline CDR1 reads SGHRS; CDR2 reads YFSETQ. V lost 0 bases, J lost 5 bases, and 14 bases lay in between. This clone was seen more than once but under ten times. Its antigen is undetermined. The J gene is TRBJ2-5, the V gene TRBV5-1, with D possibly TRBD2 on 5 matching bases. The receptor was derived from an adult in good health. The material sequenced was peripheral blood, taken on day 0 of AZD1222 vaccination. The CDR3 coding sequence is TGCGCCAGCAGCTTGGGATTTAGTACGGGGGAGACCCAGTACTTC. This encodes CASSLGFSTGETQYF.